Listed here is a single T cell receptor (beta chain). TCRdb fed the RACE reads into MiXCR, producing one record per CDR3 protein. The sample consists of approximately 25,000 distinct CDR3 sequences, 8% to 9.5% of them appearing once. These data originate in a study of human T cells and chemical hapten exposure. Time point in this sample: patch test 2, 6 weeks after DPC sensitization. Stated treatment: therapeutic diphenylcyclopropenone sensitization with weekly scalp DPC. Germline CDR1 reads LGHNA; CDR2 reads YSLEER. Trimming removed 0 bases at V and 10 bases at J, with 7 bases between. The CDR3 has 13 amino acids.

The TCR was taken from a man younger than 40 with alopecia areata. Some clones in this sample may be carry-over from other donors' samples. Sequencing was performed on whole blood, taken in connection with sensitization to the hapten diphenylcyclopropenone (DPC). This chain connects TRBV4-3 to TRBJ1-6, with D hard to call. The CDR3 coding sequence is TGCGCCAGCAGCCAAGACGGCCAGTCACCCCTCCACTTT. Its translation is CASSQDGQSPLHF.